This TCR beta chain comes out of a study of early T cells in non-severe SARS-CoV-2 infection. CDR1 is SGHDT, CDR2 YYEEEE, per germline. V lost 0 bases and J 0 bases, leaving 10 bases between the germline ends. This CDR3 contains 15 residues. Attachment of unique molecular identifiers to individual cDNA molecules was performed. TCRdb fed the 5' RACE reads into MiXCR, producing one record per CDR3 protein. This table holds 81,000 or so distinct CDR3 sequences, about an eighth found once. This clonotype has just a few counts. This receptor was obtained from an adult who was a healthcare worker with PCR-confirmed SARS-CoV-2 infection or an uninfected control (not recorded which). Sequenced material: whole blood. This chain uses TRBV5-6 with TRBJ2-7; D ambiguous. CDR3 nucleotides: TGTGCCAGCAGCTTGGTGGGCAGGAGCTCCTACGAGCAGTACTTC. It codes for CASSLVGRSSYEQYF.